This TCR beta chain was recorded in a study of T cells after yellow fever vaccination (dated by TCRdb to between 2018 and 2021). Regarding the complete study: Libraries from fractions with low cell numbers were prepared with the SMART-Seq v4 Ultra Low Input RNA kit. Bulk TCR alpha and beta repertoires were sequenced longitudinally to track T-cell clones before and after primary and booster YFV17D yellow fever vaccination. The cohort comprised two healthy male donors, one aged 18 to 30 and one aged 30 to 39 years. Blood was drawn at multiple timepoints before and after primary and secondary immunization, with bulk PBMC replicates and cell subsets isolated.

Sample treatment or condition, as interpreted from the label and publication: live attenuated yellow fever vaccine strain. Two biological replicates of bulk PBMCs were collected at each blood-draw timepoint. A standard Ficoll-Paque protocol was used to isolate PBMCs from peripheral blood. TriZol was used to extract RNA from bulk PBMCs, from CD4 and CD8 fractions, and from dextramer-positive and dextramer-negative fractions. About this clonotype: Its antigen remains undetermined. The record has no base qualities; no much larger clone is one base away.

TCR cDNA was synthesized by 5'RACE template switching, through which a universal primer site and unique molecular identifiers were introduced. Priming of cDNA synthesis was performed from both the TCR alpha and TCR beta constant segments. Two PCR steps were used to amplify libraries, with sample barcodes and sequencing adapters being added in the second step. Sequencing of libraries was performed on Illumina HiSeq 2500 (2x100 bp) or NovaSeq (2x150 bp). From the authors' description of their analysis: Demultiplexing of reads and collapsing into UMI consensus sequences were performed with MIGEC, and V(D)J alignment was carried out with MiXCR. Using edgeR on replicate PBMC samples, clonotypes were called vaccine-responding if FDR was below 0.01 and the log2 fold change was above 5 up to day 15. Each bulk clonotype was labeled CD4 or CD8 based on which sequenced repertoire, CD4 or CD8, contained the clonotype at higher abundance. TCRdb reprocessed the public reads (quality trimming at Q25 with fastp, clone calling with MiXCR) and kept in-frame beta chains. When rows share a CDR3 protein, they turn into one entry using the most common DNA and genes. In this record, the V and J calls reflect TCRdb's handling and not the investigators' own analysis. The sample profile shows around 350,000 distinct CDR3 sequences; roughly 6.1% of them were found once. Together, the top ten hold approximately 15% of the sample.

Here is what the overall study found, with its caveats: FACS-sorted repertoires could contain abundant contaminating clonotypes from the bulk population, so computational filtering was required. A small share of clonotypes occurred in both CD4 and CD8 compartments, likely arising from convergent recombination. Compared with the primary T-cell response, the secondary T-cell response was faster but weaker, reaching its peak on day 5 rather than on day 15. The study included only two donors, which limits how far the findings can be generalized. After the booster, most clones that had expanded after primary vaccination were detected again (about 95% of CD4 and around 88% of CD8), suggesting broad maintenance of memory.

The germline V gene (reference sequence) specifies LNHDA as CDR1 and SQIVND as CDR2. V and J lose 4 bases and 1 base, and a span of 13 bases separates them. The CDR3 numbers 15 residues from cysteine through phenylalanine. Just the 45-base CDR3 DNA is kept, in frame starting at base 1. The clonotype was recovered from a young man who received the YFV17D yellow fever vaccine. The chain is assembled from TRBV19 and TRBJ1-1, with the D gene too uncertain to name. The sample in question was PBMCs, obtained 5 days after the yellow fever booster vaccination. The CDR3 corresponds to CASSRVGRTNTEAFF. The sequence in DNA is TGTGCCAGTAGTAGAGTCGGACGGACGAACACTGAAGCTTTCTTT.